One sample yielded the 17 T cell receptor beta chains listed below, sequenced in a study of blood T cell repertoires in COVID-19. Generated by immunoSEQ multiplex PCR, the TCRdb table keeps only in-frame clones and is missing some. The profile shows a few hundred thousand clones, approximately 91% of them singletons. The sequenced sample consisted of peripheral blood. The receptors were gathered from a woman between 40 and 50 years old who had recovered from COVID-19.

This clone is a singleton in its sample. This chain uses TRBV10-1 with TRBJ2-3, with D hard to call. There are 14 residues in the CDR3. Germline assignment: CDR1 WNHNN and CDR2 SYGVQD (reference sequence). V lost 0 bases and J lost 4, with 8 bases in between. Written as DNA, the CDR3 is TGCGCCAGCAGTGAGTCTAGCCCAGCAGATACGCAGTATTTT. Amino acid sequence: CASSESSPADTQYF.

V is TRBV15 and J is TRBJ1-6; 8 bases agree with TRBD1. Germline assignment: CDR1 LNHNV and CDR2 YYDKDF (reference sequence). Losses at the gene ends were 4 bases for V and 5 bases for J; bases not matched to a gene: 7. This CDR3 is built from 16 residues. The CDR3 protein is CATSNRQGMDNSPLHF. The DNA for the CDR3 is TGTGCCACCAGCAACCGACAGGGGATGGATAATTCACCCCTCCACTTT.

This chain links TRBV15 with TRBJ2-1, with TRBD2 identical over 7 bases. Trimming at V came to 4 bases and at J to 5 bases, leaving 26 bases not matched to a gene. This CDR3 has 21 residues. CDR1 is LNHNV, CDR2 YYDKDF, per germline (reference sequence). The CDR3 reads CATSIGRASGPPVSPDNEQFF. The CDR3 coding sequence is TGTGCCACCAGCATCGGTCGGGCTAGCGGTCCGCCTGTGTCCCCCGACAATGAGCAGTTCTTC. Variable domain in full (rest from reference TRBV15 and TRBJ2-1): DAMVIQNPRYQVTQFGKPVTLSCSQTLNHNVMYWYQQKSSQAPKLLFHYYDKDFNNEADTPDNFQSRRPNTSFCFLDIRSPGLGDTAMYLCATSIGRASGPPVSPDNEQFFGPGTRLTVL.

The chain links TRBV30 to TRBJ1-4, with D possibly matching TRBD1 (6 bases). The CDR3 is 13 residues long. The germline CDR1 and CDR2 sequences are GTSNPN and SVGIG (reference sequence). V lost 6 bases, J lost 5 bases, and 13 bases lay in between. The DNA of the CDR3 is TGTGCCTGCAAACAGGGAGAGAATGAAAAACTGTTTTTT. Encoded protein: CACKQGENEKLFF.

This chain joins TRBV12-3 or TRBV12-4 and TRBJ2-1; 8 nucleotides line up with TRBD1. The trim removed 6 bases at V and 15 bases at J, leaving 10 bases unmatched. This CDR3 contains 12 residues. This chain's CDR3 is CASSRTGTGLFF. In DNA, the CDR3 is TGTGCCAGCAGCCGTACCGGGACAGGCCTGTTCTTC.

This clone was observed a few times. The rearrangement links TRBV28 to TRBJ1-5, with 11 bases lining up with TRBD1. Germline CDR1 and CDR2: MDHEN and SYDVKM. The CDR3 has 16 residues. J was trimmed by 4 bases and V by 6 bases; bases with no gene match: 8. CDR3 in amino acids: CASRDAGTGGNQPQHF. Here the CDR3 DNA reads TGTGCCAGCAGGGACGCCGGGACAGGGGGGAATCAGCCCCAGCATTTT.

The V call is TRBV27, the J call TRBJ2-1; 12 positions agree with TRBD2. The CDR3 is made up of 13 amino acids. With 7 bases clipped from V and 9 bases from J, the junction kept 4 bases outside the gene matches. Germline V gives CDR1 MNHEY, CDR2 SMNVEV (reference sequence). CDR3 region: CASTRTSGTEQFF. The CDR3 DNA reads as TGTGCCAGCACCAGGACTAGCGGGACTGAGCAGTTCTTC.

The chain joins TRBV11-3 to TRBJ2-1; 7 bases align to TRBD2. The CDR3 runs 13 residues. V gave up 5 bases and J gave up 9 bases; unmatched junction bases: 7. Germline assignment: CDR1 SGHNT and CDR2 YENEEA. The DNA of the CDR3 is TGTGCCAGCAGCCCTGGACTAGAAGCTGAGCAGTTCTTC. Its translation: CASSPGLEAEQFF.

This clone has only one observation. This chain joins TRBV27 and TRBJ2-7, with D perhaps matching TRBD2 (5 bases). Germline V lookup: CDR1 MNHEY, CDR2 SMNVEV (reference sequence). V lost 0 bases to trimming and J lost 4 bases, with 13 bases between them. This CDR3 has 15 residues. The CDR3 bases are TGTGCCAGCAGTTTATCGAACTACGGGGAGTACGAGCAGTACTTC. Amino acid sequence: CASSLSNYGEYEQYF.

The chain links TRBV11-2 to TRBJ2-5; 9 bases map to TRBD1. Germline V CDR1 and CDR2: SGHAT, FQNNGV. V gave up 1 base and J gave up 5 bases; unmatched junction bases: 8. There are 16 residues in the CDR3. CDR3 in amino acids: CASSLGTGEWSETQYF. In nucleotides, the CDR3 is TGTGCCAGCAGCTTAGGGACAGGGGAATGGTCGGAGACCCAGTACTTC. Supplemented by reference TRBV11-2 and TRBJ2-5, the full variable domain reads EAGVAQSPRYKIIEKRQSVAFWCNPISGHATLYWYQQILGQGPKLLIQFQNNGVVDDSQLPKDRFSAERLKGVDSTLKIQPAKLEDSAVYLCASSLGTGEWSETQYFGPGTRLLVL.

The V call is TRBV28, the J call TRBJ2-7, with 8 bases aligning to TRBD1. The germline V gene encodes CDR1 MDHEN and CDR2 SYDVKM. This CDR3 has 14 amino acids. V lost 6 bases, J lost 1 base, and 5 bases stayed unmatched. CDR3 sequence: CASSPTGESYEQYF. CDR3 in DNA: TGTGCCAGCAGCCCGACAGGGGAATCCTACGAGCAGTACTTC.

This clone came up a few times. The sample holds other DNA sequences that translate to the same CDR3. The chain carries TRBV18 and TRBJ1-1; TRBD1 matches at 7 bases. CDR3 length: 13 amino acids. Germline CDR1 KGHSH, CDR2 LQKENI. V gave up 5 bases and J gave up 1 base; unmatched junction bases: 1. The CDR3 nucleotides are TGTGCCAGCTCAGGGGACAGGAACACTGAAGCTTTCTTT. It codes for CASSGDRNTEAFF.

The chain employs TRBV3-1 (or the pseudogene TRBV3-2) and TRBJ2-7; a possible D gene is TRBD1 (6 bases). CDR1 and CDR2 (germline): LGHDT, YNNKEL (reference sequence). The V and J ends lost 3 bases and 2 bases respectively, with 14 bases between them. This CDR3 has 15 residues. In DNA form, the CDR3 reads TGTGCCAGCAGCCAGGGGGCGGAGATTACCTACGAGCAGTACTTC. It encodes CASSQGAEITYEQYF.

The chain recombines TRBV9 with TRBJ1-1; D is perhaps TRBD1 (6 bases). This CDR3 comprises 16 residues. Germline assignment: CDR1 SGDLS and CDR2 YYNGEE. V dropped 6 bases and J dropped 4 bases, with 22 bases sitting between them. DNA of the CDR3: TGTGCCAGCACCCGGTGGGGGGGCGTGAAAGTCACTGAAGCTTTCTTT. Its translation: CASTRWGGVKVTEAFF.

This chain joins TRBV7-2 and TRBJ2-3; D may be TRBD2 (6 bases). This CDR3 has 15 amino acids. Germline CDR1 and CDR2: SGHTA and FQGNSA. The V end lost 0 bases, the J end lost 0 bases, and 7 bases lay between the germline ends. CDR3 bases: TGTGCCAGCAGCTTAGCGGGGGGTAGCACAGATACGCAGTATTTT. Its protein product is CASSLAGGSTDTQYF.

The CDR3, as DNA: TGTGCCAGCAGCCGGGTGGGTGAGCAGTTCTTC. Amino acid sequence: CASSRVGEQFF. This chain connects TRBV12-3 or TRBV12-4 to TRBJ2-1; D not certain. The CDR3 consists of 11 residues. V gave up 6 bases and J gave up 9 bases, with 9 bases separating them.

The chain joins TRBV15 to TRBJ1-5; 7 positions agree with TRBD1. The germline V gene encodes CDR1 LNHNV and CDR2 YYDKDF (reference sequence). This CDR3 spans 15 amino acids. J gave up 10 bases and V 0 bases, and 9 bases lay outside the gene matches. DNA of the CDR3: TGTGCCACCAGCAGAGAAGGGGGCAAGGGCGGACCCCAGCATTTT. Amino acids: CATSREGGKGGPQHF.